The next 3 T cell receptor beta chains were all read from a single sample in a study of Graves' ophthalmopathy and Graves' hyperthyroidism. For repertoire sequencing, the TCR beta CDR3 regions were amplified from RNA transcripts. Second-round multiplex PCR followed a first-round RT-PCR using HTBI primers. MiXCR, run by TCRdb on the multiplex PCR reads, gives a single entry per CDR3 protein. The repertoire includes 400,000 to 500,000 distinct CDR3 sequences, 21% of them detected once, and 3% sits in the top ten. Sample: peripheral blood. These receptors were taken from a woman aged 18 to 35 with stable Graves' hyperthyroidism.

There are many counts of this clonotype. The chain carries TRBV19 and TRBJ2-7; 7 nucleotides match TRBD1. The CDR3 sequence is 14 residues long. V lost 5 bases to trimming and J lost 2 bases; unmatched junction nucleotides: 6. Germline V lookup: CDR1 LNHDA, CDR2 SQIVND (reference sequence). The CDR3 spells CASSLGQVAYEQYF. The CDR3 DNA follows: TGTGCCAGTAGTCTAGGACAGGTAGCCTACGAGCAGTACTTC.

This clonotype was recorded at least ten times. This rearrangement joins TRBV6-2 or TRBV6-3 to TRBJ1-5, with a tentative D call TRBD1 (6 bases). V was cut by 6 bases and J by 3 bases, with 21 bases left in between. CDR3 length: 17 residues. CDR1 is MNHEY, CDR2 SVGEGT, per germline. The CDR3 sequence: CASSQGGFYRYNQPQHF. The DNA for the CDR3 is TGTGCCAGCAGCCAAGGGGGGTTCTATCGTTACAATCAGCCCCAGCATTTT.

This sequence joins TRBV12-3 or TRBV12-4 and TRBJ2-7; D possibly matches TRBD1 or TRBD2 (5 bases each). The V end was cut by 4 bases, the J end by 3 bases, with 16 bases between. CDR3 length equals 15 residues. CDR3 sequence: CASSSVGGVVYEQYF. CDR3 bases: TGTGCCAGCAGTTCCGTTGGGGGAGTCGTCTACGAGCAGTACTTC.